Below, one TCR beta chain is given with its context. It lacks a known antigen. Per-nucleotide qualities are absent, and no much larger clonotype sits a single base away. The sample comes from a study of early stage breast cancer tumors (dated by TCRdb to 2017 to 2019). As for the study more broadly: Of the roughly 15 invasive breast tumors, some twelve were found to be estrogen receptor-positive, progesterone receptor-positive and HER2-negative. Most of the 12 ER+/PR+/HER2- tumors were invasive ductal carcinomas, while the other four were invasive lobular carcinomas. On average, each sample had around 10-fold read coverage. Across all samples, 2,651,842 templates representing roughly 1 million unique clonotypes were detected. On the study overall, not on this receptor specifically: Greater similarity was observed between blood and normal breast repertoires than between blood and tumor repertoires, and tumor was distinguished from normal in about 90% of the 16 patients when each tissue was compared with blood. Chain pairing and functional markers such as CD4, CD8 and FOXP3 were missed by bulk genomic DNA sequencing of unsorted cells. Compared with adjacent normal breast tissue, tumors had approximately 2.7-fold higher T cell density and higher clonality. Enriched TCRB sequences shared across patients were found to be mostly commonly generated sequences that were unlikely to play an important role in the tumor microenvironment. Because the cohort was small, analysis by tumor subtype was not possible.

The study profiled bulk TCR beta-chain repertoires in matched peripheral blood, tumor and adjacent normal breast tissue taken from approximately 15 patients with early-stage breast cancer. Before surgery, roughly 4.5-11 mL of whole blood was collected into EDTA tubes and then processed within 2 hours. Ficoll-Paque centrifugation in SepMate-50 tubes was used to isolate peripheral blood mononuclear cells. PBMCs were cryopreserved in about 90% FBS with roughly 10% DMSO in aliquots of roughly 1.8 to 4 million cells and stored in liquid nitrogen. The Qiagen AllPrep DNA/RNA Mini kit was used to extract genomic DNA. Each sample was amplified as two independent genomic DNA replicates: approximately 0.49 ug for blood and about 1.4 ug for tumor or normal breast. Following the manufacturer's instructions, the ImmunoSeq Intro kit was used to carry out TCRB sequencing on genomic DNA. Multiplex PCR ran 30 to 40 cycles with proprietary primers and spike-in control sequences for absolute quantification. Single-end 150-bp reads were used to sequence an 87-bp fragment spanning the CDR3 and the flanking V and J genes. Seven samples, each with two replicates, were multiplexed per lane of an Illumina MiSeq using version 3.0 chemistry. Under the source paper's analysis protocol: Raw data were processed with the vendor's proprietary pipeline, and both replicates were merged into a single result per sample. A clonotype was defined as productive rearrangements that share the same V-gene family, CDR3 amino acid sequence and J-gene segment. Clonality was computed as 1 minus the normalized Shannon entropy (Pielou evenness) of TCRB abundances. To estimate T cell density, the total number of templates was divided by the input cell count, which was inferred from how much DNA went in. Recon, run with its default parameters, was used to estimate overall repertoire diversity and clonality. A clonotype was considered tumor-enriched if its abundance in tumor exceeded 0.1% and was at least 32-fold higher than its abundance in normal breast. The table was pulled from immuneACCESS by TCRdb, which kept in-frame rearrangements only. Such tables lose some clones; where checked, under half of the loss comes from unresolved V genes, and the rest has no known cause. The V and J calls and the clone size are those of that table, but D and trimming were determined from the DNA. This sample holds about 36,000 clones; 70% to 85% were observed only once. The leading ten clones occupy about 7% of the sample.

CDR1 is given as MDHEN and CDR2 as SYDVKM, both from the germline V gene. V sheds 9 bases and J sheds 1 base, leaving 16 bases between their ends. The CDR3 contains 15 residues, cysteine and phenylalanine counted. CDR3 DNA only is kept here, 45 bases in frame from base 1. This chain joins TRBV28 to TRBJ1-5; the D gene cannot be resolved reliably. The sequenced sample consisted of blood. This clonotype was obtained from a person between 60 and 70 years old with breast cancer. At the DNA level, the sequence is TGTGCCAGTTGGGGTAATGGATGGAGCAATCAGCCCCAGCATTTT. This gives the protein CASWGNGWSNQPQHF.